This T cell receptor beta chain derives from a study of blood T cell repertoires in COVID-19. Study overall: Whether acute or convalescent, the COVID-19 samples came from the United States, Italy and Spain.

Sequencing was performed with immunoSEQ multiplex PCR; in TCRdb, only in-frame clones are kept and a portion is missing. The data contain 30,000 to 40,000 clones, about 85% of them seen just once; the ten biggest clones take up approximately 45%. This clone was found a few times. Germline loops: CDR1 KGHSH, CDR2 LQKENI. Germline trimming cut 1 base from V and 0 bases from J; bases unmatched to any gene: 8. The CDR3 runs 17 residues. The origin of this receptor is a man between 60 and 70 years old with active or convalescent COVID-19. The sequenced material came from peripheral blood. The rearrangement joins TRBV18 to TRBJ1-2, with 7 bases lining up with TRBD1. The CDR3 here is CASSPRGNRGTNYGYTF. The CDR3 nucleotides are TGTGCCAGCTCACCACGGGGAAACAGGGGCACTAACTATGGCTACACCTTC.